The 11 T cell receptor beta chains in this list originate from one sample, sequenced in a study of CD8+CD57+ T cells in acquired aplastic anemia. Genomic DNA provided the template from which TCR beta VDJ and CDR3 profiles were obtained. TCRdb recomputed calls from the reads with MiXCR, one row per CDR3 protein. Found here are about 200,000 distinct CDR3 sequences, approximately 35% of them singletons; the top ten hold roughly 1.1%. Source material: sorted CD4+, CD8+, or CD8+CD57+ T cells (not recorded which) from PBMCs. All receptors derive from a human donor in good health, serving as a control.

There are a few counts of this clonotype. DNA for the CDR3: TGTGCCAGCAGACTAGCGGGGGCGAATGAGCAGTTCTTC. It specifies CASRLAGANEQFF. The genes are TRBV6-1 and TRBJ2-1; 11 bases are shared with TRBD2. The germline CDR1 and CDR2 sequences are MNHNS and SASEGT. V shed 6 bases and J 7 bases; nucleotides not matched to a gene: 2. This CDR3 has 13 residues.

This clonotype was detected many times. The chain uses TRBV11-1 and TRBJ1-4; tentative D call: TRBD1 (5 bases). CDR1 is SGHAT, CDR2 FQDESV, per germline (reference sequence). CDR3 length: 16 residues. Trimming removed 2 bases from V and 8 bases from J, with 18 bases in between. The CDR3 spells CASSLRWDLRGEKLFF. The CDR3, as DNA: TGTGCCAGCAGCTTACGTTGGGACCTCCGAGGGGAAAAACTGTTTTTT. Using reference TRBV11-1 and TRBJ1-4 for the parts outside the CDR3, the full variable domain is EAEVAQSPRYKITEKSQAVAFWCDPISGHATLYWYRQILGQGPELLVQFQDESVVDDSQLPKDRFSAERLKGVDSTLKIQPAELGDSAMYLCASSLRWDLRGEKLFFGSGTQLSVL.

This clonotype was detected many times. The chain links TRBV19 to TRBJ1-2; 7 nucleotides match TRBD1. The CDR3 is made up of 13 amino acids. Losses at the gene ends were 7 bases for V and 8 bases for J; bases not matched to a gene: 10. The germline V gene has CDR1 LNHDA and CDR2 SQIVND (reference sequence). DNA for the CDR3: TGTGCCAGTAACTCCGGGACAGCCGCCGGCTACACCTTC. Translation gives CASNSGTAAGYTF.

This clonotype was observed many times. V is TRBV12-3 or TRBV12-4 and J is TRBJ1-2; 7 bases align to TRBD1. The CDR3 totals 14 residues. J lost 4 bases, V lost 2 bases, and 4 bases had no gene match. The CDR3 DNA sequence: TGTGCCAGCAGTTTAAACAGGGGTGGCTATGGCTACACCTTC. Translation: CASSLNRGGYGYTF.

Of note for this clonotype: The CDR3 carries no conserved terminal phenylalanine or tryptophan, so it likely arises from a read error. In nucleotides, the CDR3 is TGTGCCAGCAGTTTCCACGGGGGACAGGGGAACACTGAAGCTTTCCTT. Amino acids: CASSFHGGQGNTEAFL. The chain couples TRBV12-3 or TRBV12-4 to TRBJ1-1, with 9 bases matching TRBD1. The V and J ends lost 3 bases and 1 base, in that order; junction bases with no gene match: 6. The CDR3 covers 16 residues.

The CDR3 region is CASSLDGGHGQPQHF. CDR3 nucleotide sequence: TGCGCCAGCAGCTTGGATGGGGGGCACGGTCAGCCCCAGCATTTT. The chain is built from TRBV5-1 and TRBJ1-5, with TRBD1 as a possible D gene (6 bases). The CDR3 length is 15 residues. Trimming stripped 0 bases from V and 6 bases from J, with 13 bases between. Per the germline V gene, CDR1 is SGHRS and CDR2 is YFSETQ.

This clonotype was observed many times. J is TRBJ1-3 and V is TRBV5-1; D not resolved. The CDR3 has 14 amino acids. CDR1 is SGHRS and CDR2 is YFSETQ in the germline V gene. The V and J ends lost 0 bases and 8 bases respectively, with 12 bases between them. The CDR3 DNA reads as TGCGCCAGCAGCTTGGTACCCAGGAGCGACACCATATATTTT. Translated, it gives CASSLVPRSDTIYF.

V gene TRBV2 combines with J gene TRBJ1-1; possible D gene TRBD1, 6 bases. The CDR3 totals 15 residues. The germline V and J ends were trimmed by 8 bases and 3 bases, with 19 bases remaining between them. Germline values: CDR1 SNHLY, CDR2 FYNNEI. This chain's CDR3 is CASSPQGGVDTEAFF. Here the CDR3 DNA reads TGTGCCAGCTCACCACAGGGAGGAGTGGACACTGAAGCTTTCTTT.

This clonotype has more than one count but fewer than ten. The J gene is TRBJ2-3, the V gene TRBV10-2; no reliable D call. Germline loops: CDR1 WSHSY, CDR2 SAAADI. The germline V and J ends were trimmed by 5 bases and 4 bases, with 7 bases remaining between them. This CDR3 is 12 amino acids long. The DNA of the CDR3 is TGCGCCAGCAGTTATGGGGCAGATACGCAGTATTTT. Translation gives CASSYGADTQYF.

This clonotype has ten or more counts. The V gene is TRBV5-4, the J gene TRBJ1-2; D is possibly TRBD1 (5 bases). Between the trimmed V and J ends, which lost 2 bases and 3 bases, there was a span of 20 bases. CDR1 and CDR2 (germline): SGHNT, YYREEE (reference sequence). The CDR3 has 17 amino acids. CDR3 DNA sequence: TGTGCCAGCAGCTTAGGCGGTCCGGGGGTTAGGTACTATGGCTACACCTTC. This codes for CASSLGGPGVRYYGYTF.

The CDR3 region has the DNA TGTGCCAGCAGTAGAGGGGGACAGTCCTACGAGCAGTACTTC. Protein product: CASSRGGQSYEQYF. The genes are TRBV2 and TRBJ2-7, with 7 bases identical to TRBD1. The CDR3 loop spans 14 amino acids. V shed 5 bases and J 1 base; nucleotides not matched to a gene: 5. The germline V gene has CDR1 SNHLY and CDR2 FYNNEI.